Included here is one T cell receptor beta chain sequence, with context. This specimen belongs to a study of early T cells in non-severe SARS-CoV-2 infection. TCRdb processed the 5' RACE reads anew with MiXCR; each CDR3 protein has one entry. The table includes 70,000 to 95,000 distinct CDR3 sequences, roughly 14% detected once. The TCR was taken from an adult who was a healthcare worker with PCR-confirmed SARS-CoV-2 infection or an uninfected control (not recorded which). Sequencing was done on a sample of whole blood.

CDR3 in amino acids: CASSLETDTFNQPQHF. CDR3 in DNA: TGTGCCAGCAGCTTAGAAACAGATACCTTCAATCAGCCCCAGCATTTT. The chain has TRBV7-2 and TRBJ1-5, with D unresolved. CDR3 length: 16 residues. Trimming took off 1 base at V and 3 bases at J, with 13 bases between the two ends. Germline-derived CDR1 and CDR2 are SGHTA and FQGNSA.